The present T cell receptor beta chain was sequenced within a study of low-dose radiotherapy and immunotherapy resistance in tumors (dated by TCRdb to between 2021 and 2023). As for the study more broadly: Cohort 1 received 0.5 Gy per fraction every 2 weeks, with a prescribed total PTV dose of 6.5 Gy. In Cohort 2, 1 Gy per fraction was delivered every two weeks, for a total of 13 Gy over 26 weeks. Patients were given nivolumab as a 240 mg flat dose every two weeks and ipilimumab at 1 mg/kg every six weeks, with both drugs delivered intravenously. Intravenous cyclophosphamide at 200 mg/m2 was administered every two weeks, one day ahead of each radiation and immunotherapy administration. Aspirin 300 mg was taken orally once daily by patients for four cycles, starting on cycle 1 day 1. Trial participants were not randomized into treatment groups. Eight patients were included in the translational analysis, namely three from the first dose cohort plus the first five from the second dose cohort.

V and J are truncated by 8 bases and 1 base respectively, leaving an intervening sequence of 6 bases. The CDR3 runs 12 residues from the cysteine to the phenylalanine. Solely the CDR3 DNA is kept, with 36 bases framed from the first base. The germline V gene gives CDR1 as MDHEN and CDR2 as SYDVKM. TCRdb records Illumina HiSeq 2500 as the sequencer. To make first-strand cDNA, Superscript III was used along with a set of TRAV- and TRBV-specific primers so that both the TCRalpha and TCRbeta chains were covered. TCRs were amplified with Phusion for approximately 18 PCR cycles, with a constant-region primer paired with the adapter attached to the V primers. Isolated mRNA was amplified with the MessageAmp II aRNA Amplification Kit, using a roughly 15-hour in vitro transcription at 37°C. mRNA for TCR sequencing was isolated with the Dynabeads mRNA DIRECT Purification Kit. Indexed Illumina adapters were added in a second approximately 27-cycle Phusion PCR, and the resulting products were purified with AMPure XP beads. The authors' analysis ran thus. Custom Perl scripts were used to pool TCR sequences that encoded the same protein, to remove out-of-frame sequences, and to calculate the abundance of each clonotype. Any TCR sequence backed by just one read was left out of the analysis. Among the metrics used to describe the repertoires were Shannon entropy, Gini index, clonality, richness, and the frequency of TCRs shared between repertoires. The public sequencing data were trimmed at Q25 with fastp and processed into clonotypes with MiXCR by TCRdb, which kept only in-frame beta chains. Each CDR3 protein appears once, grouped with its most common genes and DNA. These V and J calls rely on TCRdb rather than the paper's analysis. The sample table holds around 80,000 distinct CDR3 sequences, of which 15% to 20% were seen once. The ten biggest clones cover less than 1.5% of the sample.

The intended sense of this specimen's time point label: after trial treatment. The intended sense of this specimen's treatment or condition label: LDRT plus nivolumab, ipilimumab, low-dose cyclophosphamide and aspirin (RACIN trial). The donors took part in RACIN, a single-arm, phase I, dose-escalation trial that combined nivolumab, ipilimumab, aspirin, low-dose cyclophosphamide and low-dose radiotherapy. Patients with advanced, TIL-negative solid tumors were considered eligible. With respect to this clonotype: It lacks a known antigen. No much larger clonotype is one base removed from it; base qualities were not supplied.

This receptor was obtained from a male donor with prostate cancer. This specimen consisted of PBMCs, obtained after low-dose radiotherapy plus immunotherapy. The V and J segments used are TRBV28 and TRBJ1-5; too little of a D gene remains to name it. The CDR3 has the sequence CASGESNQPQHF. The DNA sequence is as follows: TGTGCCAGCGGTGAAAGCAATCAGCCCCAGCATTTT.